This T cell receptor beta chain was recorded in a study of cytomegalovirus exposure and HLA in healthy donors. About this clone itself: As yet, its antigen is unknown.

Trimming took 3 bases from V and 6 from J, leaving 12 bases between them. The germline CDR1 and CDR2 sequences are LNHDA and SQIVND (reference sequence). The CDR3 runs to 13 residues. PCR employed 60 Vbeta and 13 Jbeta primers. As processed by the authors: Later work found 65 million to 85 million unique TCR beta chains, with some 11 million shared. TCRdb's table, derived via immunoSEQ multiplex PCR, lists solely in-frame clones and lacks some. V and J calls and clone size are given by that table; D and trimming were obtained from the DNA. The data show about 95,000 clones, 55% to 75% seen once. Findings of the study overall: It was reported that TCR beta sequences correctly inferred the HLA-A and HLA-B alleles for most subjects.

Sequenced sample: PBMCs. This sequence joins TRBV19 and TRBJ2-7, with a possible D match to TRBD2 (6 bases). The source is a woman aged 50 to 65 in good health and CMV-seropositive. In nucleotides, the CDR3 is TGTGCCAGTAGTATGAGTCTAGCGTTCGAGCAGTACTTC. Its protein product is CASSMSLAFEQYF.